The 19 T cell receptor beta chains in this list originate from one sample, sequenced in a study of beta chain features in type 1 diabetes. Expressed TCRB transcripts were sequenced because the isolated RNA had all been reverse transcribed beforehand. Only in-frame clones appear in the TCRdb table, and some are missing; sequencing was by immunoSEQ multiplex PCR. The table lists over 350,000 clones, about 15% of them singletons, with approximately 0.02% in the top ten. Sequenced: naive CD4+ T cells from blood. The origin of the receptors is a woman aged 18-30 years in good health.

DNA for the CDR3: TGTGCCAGCAGTGGCTACACAGATACGCAGTATTTT. Translating it yields CASSGYTDTQYF. The J gene is TRBJ2-3, the V gene TRBV25-1; no reliable D call. There are 12 residues in the CDR3. V was cut by 4 bases and J by 2 bases, with 4 bases left in between. Germline values: CDR1 MGHDK, CDR2 SYGVNS.

The chain recombines TRBV30 with TRBJ1-2, with a possible D match to TRBD1 (6 bases). The V end lost 7 bases, the J end lost 8 bases, and 14 bases lay between the germline ends. CDR1 and CDR2 from the germline V gene are GTSNPN and SVGIG (reference sequence). This CDR3 contains 11 residues. The CDR3 coding sequence is TGTGCCTCCGCGGTTGGGGGCGGCTACACCTTC. Translation: CASAVGGGYTF.

This chain links TRBV7-3 with TRBJ2-3, with 8 bases fitting TRBD2. The CDR3 has 15 residues. Germline V lookup: CDR1 SGHTA, CDR2 FQGTGA. V shed 7 bases and J 1 base; nucleotides not matched to a gene: 7. CDR3 coding DNA: TGTGCCAGCACCCAAGCGGGGGCGCGCACAGATACGCAGTATTTT. Protein sequence: CASTQAGARTDTQYF. Supplemented by reference TRBV7-3 and TRBJ2-3, the full variable domain reads GAGVSQTPSNKVTEKGKYVELRCDPISGHTALYWYRQSLGQGPEFLIYFQGTGAADDSGLPNDRFFAVRPEGSVSTLKIQRTERGDSAVYLCASTQAGARTDTQYFGPGTRLTVL.

CDR3 in amino acids: CAWSVGLPYEQYF. In DNA, the CDR3 is TGTGCCTGGAGTGTTGGGCTACCCTACGAGCAGTACTTC. This chain joins TRBV30 and TRBJ2-5; D remains unclear. The J call is doubtful: the DNA matches TRBJ2-7 better. CDR3 length: 13 amino acids. CDR1 GTSNPN and CDR2 SVGIG come from the germline V gene (reference sequence).

This clone was found a few times. The chain joins TRBV7-2 to TRBJ2-5; D not certain. Per germline, CDR1 SGHTA and CDR2 FQGNSA. V gave up 1 base and J gave up 2 bases, with 17 bases separating them. The CDR3 has 17 residues. The CDR3 spells CASSLVIAVAVQETQYF. CDR3 coding DNA: TGTGCCAGCAGCTTAGTAATCGCGGTGGCAGTACAAGAGACCCAGTACTTC.

The gene calls are TRBV13 and TRBJ2-5; D may be TRBD1 (5 bases). CDR1 is PRHDT, CDR2 FYEKMQ, per germline (reference sequence). Trimming removed 3 bases at V and 5 bases at J, with 13 bases between. The CDR3 loop spans 14 amino acids. The CDR3 nucleotides are TGTGCCAGCAGCTTTGGGGCCGCGGTGGAGACCCAGTACTTC. This encodes CASSFGAAVETQYF. Full variable domain (outside the CDR3, taken from reference TRBV13 and TRBJ2-5): AAGVIQSPRHLIKEKRETATLKCYPIPRHDTVYWYQQGPGQDPQFLISFYEKMQSDKGSIPDRFSAQQFSDYHSELNMSSLELGDSALYFCASSFGAAVETQYFGPGTRLLVL.

The chain uses TRBV7-9 and TRBJ1-2; TRBD1 agrees at 10 bases. Germline V gene data show CDR1 as SEHNR and CDR2 as FQNEAQ (reference sequence). CDR3 length equals 15 residues. Trimming took 4 bases from V and 4 from J; bases not matched to a gene: 6. CDR3 in amino acids: CASSSLDRGAYGYTF. The CDR3 coding sequence is TGTGCCAGCAGCTCCTTGGACAGGGGGGCCTATGGCTACACCTTC.

In this sample, this clone turned up a few times. This chain connects TRBV20-1 to TRBJ2-1, with D uncertain. This CDR3 is 11 amino acids long. V lost 3 bases and J 9 bases, leaving 9 bases between the germline ends. Germline V gene data show CDR1 as DFQATT and CDR2 as SNEGSKA (reference sequence). The CDR3 loop is CSASTRGEQFF. The DNA for the CDR3 is TGCAGTGCTAGCACACGAGGTGAGCAGTTCTTC.

V and J are TRBV29-1 and TRBJ1-1; 7 bases align to TRBD1. The CDR3 covers 13 residues. Trimming took 6 bases from V and 0 from J; bases not matched to a gene: 4. Germline CDR1 and CDR2: SQVTM and ANQGSEA. The CDR3 here is CSVGQALNTEAFF. The CDR3 region has the DNA TGCAGCGTCGGACAGGCCCTGAACACTGAAGCTTTCTTT.

This clone has more than one count but fewer than ten. The chain joins TRBV5-6 to TRBJ1-5, with 8 bases fitting TRBD1. Looked up from germline, CDR1 is SGHDT and CDR2 is YYEEEE. CDR3 length equals 15 residues. V lost 4 bases and J lost 5; bases outside the gene matches: 8. CDR3 amino acids: CASSRMDRVDQPQHF. CDR3 in DNA: TGTGCCAGCAGCCGGATGGACAGGGTTGATCAGCCCCAGCATTTT.

This clone was counted between two and nine times. One end of the junction fails to match germline, which may point to a read error. The rearrangement uses TRBV30 and TRBJ2-7; 12 bases are shared with TRBD2. Germline CDR1 is GTSNPN and CDR2 is SVGIG (reference sequence). This CDR3 is built from 15 residues. The CDR3: CAWSSLAGGSHEQYF. The CDR3 coding sequence is TGTGCCTGGAGTTCACTAGCGGGAGGCTCCCACGAGCAGTACTTC.

This clone has only a few counts. The rearrangement links TRBV9 to TRBJ1-1, with unresolved D. Trimming cost V 3 bases and J 2 bases, with 8 bases left between them. Germline-derived CDR1 and CDR2 are SGDLS and YYNGEE. This CDR3 has 13 amino acids. The CDR3: CASSANSNTEAFF. As DNA, the CDR3 is TGTGCCAGCAGCGCGAACAGTAACACTGAAGCTTTCTTT. Full variable domain (outside the CDR3, taken from reference TRBV9 and TRBJ1-1): DSGVTQTPKHLITATGQRVTLRCSPRSGDLSVYWYQQSLDQGLQFLIQYYNGEERAKGNILERFSAQQFPDLHSELNLSSLELGDSALYFCASSANSNTEAFFGQGTRLTVV.

The chain combines TRBV28 with TRBJ2-7; TRBD1 matches at 9 bases. This CDR3 comprises 15 residues. Looked up from germline, CDR1 is MDHEN and CDR2 is SYDVKM. V was pared by 6 bases and J by 1 base, with 7 bases of the junction left unmatched. CDR3 DNA sequence: TGTGCCAGCAGACCGGGGACAGGGAGTTCCTACGAGCAGTACTTC. It is translated as CASRPGTGSSYEQYF.

This clone has only one observation. V usage is TRBV28 and J usage is TRBJ2-3, with 8 bases lining up with TRBD2. Per germline, CDR1 MDHEN and CDR2 SYDVKM. CDR3 length: 14 residues. With 7 bases clipped from V and 1 base from J, the junction kept 4 bases outside the gene matches. The CDR3 nucleotides are TGTGCCAGCATGGCGGGAGGTGGCACAGATACGCAGTATTTT. Its protein product is CASMAGGGTDTQYF.

The rearrangement uses TRBV9 and TRBJ1-5, with D hard to call. Germline V gives CDR1 SGDLS, CDR2 YYNGEE. V lost 0 bases to trimming and J lost 1 base, with 8 bases between them. The CDR3 loop spans 15 amino acids. This chain's CDR3 is CASSVDGQSNQPQHF. The DNA of the CDR3 is TGTGCCAGCAGCGTAGATGGGCAGAGCAATCAGCCCCAGCATTTT.

A few counts support this clone. This chain's CDR3 is CASSSGETQYF. Here the CDR3 DNA reads TGTGCCAGCAGTTCGGGGGAGACCCAGTACTTC. The rearrangement uses TRBV28 and TRBJ2-5; possibly TRBD2 for D (5 bases). The V gene's germline CDR1 is MDHEN and CDR2 SYDVKM. Trimming took off 4 bases at V and 5 bases at J, with 5 bases between the two ends. The CDR3 spans 11 residues.

This clone was detected only a few times. The chain employs TRBV19 and TRBJ2-2; 15 bases fit TRBD2. There are 18 residues in the CDR3. V shed 5 bases, J shed 5 bases, and the junction held 9 bases outside the gene matches. The germline CDR1 and CDR2 sequences are LNHDA and SQIVND (reference sequence). This chain's CDR3 is CASSPGLAGGPGTGELFF. The CDR3 DNA reads TGTGCCAGTAGTCCCGGACTAGCGGGAGGGCCGGGAACCGGGGAGCTGTTTTTT.

The genes are TRBV7-3 and TRBJ2-1; possibly TRBD2 for D (6 bases). In germline, CDR1 is SGHTA, CDR2 FQGTGA. Trimming pared 1 base from V and 7 bases from J, leaving 14 bases between. The CDR3 runs to 15 residues. The CDR3 protein is CASSLRGAGRNEQFF. The DNA of the CDR3 is TGTGCCAGCAGCTTAAGGGGAGCGGGCCGGAATGAGCAGTTCTTC.

This clone has more than one count but fewer than ten. V and J are TRBV7-4 and TRBJ2-7, with TRBD2 identical over 13 bases. V gave up 7 bases and J gave up 5 bases; unmatched junction bases: 26. The CDR3 has 21 residues. Germline loops: CDR1 SGHVT, CDR2 SQSDAQ. CDR3 protein: CASINLEGLSPRLAGGDEQYF. CDR3 DNA: TGTGCCAGCATCAATTTGGAGGGGTTAAGCCCCAGACTAGCGGGAGGCGACGAGCAGTACTTC.